These T cell receptor beta chains were read from a single sample in a study of blood T cell repertoires in COVID-19. Using immunoSEQ multiplex PCR, the repertoire was profiled, and TCRdb retains in-frame clones only, with some absent. This sample has more than 200,000 clones; roughly 87% occur once, and the top ten carry about 6%. The specimen was PBMCs or T cells enriched from blood (not recorded which). The receptors were gathered from a woman aged 25 to 39 with acute COVID-19. CDR3s include the opening cysteine and the closing phenylalanine or tryptophan. The D gene is left open where the match is weak. Clone size appears in some rows only: once, few, many, or a class for an expanded clone.

J gene: TRBJ2-2; D gene: .; clone size: .; V gene: TRBV27; CDR3 DNA: TGTGCCAGCAGTTTACGGATCCGGGGCACCGGGGAGCTGTTTTTT; CDR3 protein: CASSLRIRGTGELFF
J gene: TRBJ2-7; D gene: .; clone size: .; V gene: TRBV19; CDR3 DNA: TGTGCCAGTAGTATGGGGGGAATCTCCGAGCAGTACTTC; CDR3 protein: CASSMGGISEQYF
J gene: TRBJ2-7; D gene: TRBD1; clone size: .; V gene: TRBV7-8; CDR3 DNA: TGTGCCAGCAGCTCCCCGACAGGGGTCTCCTACGAGCAGTACTTC; CDR3 protein: CASSSPTGVSYEQYF
J gene: TRBJ2-1; D gene: TRBD2; clone size: .; V gene: TRBV7-9; CDR3 DNA: TGTGCCAGCAGCTCCCAGACTAGCGGGGGGGATATCGGTGAGCAGTTCTTC; CDR3 protein: CASSSQTSGGDIGEQFF
J gene: TRBJ2-1; D gene: .; clone size: few; V gene: TRBV18; CDR3 DNA: TGTGCCAGCTCACAGACTCGCGCCGGGAACCCCTACAATGAGCAGTTCTTC; CDR3 protein: CASSQTRAGNPYNEQFF
J gene: TRBJ2-7; D gene: .; clone size: .; V gene: TRBV10-1; CDR3 DNA: TGCGCCAGCAGTGAAGTTGCCAGCTCCTACGAGCAGTACTTC; CDR3 protein: CASSEVASSYEQYF
J gene: TRBJ1-2; D gene: .; clone size: .; V gene: TRBV10-3; CDR3 DNA: TGTGCCATCACCGCGGGCCCAGTCATACGCTACACCTTC; CDR3 protein: CAITAGPVIRYTF
J gene: TRBJ2-5; D gene: .; clone size: .; V gene: TRBV28; CDR3 DNA: TGTGCCAGCAGGACAGGACTAAACGCGGACAGGCCGAGGGAGACCCAGTACTTC; CDR3 protein: CASRTGLNADRPRETQYF
J gene: TRBJ1-2; D gene: .; clone size: .; V gene: TRBV7-8; CDR3 DNA: TGTGCCAGCAGCTTAACCCGGGGGGGGTTTGGCTACACCTTC; CDR3 protein: CASSLTRGGFGYTF
J gene: TRBJ2-4; D gene: TRBD2; clone size: .; V gene: TRBV4-1; CDR3 DNA: TGCGCCAGCAGCCAAGATGCGGCGGGAGGCCGGGAAAACATTCAGTACTTC; CDR3 protein: CASSQDAAGGRENIQYF
J gene: TRBJ1-1; D gene: TRBD1; clone size: .; V gene: TRBV28; CDR3 DNA: TGTGCCAGCAGTTTTCACAGGGGTTCACTGAAGGCTTTCTTT; CDR3 protein: CASSFHRGSLKAFF
J gene: TRBJ2-6; D gene: TRBD1; clone size: .; V gene: TRBV4-3; CDR3 DNA: TGCGCCAGCAGCCGAACGGGACAGGGGGCGGCCGGGGCCAACGTCCTGACTTTC; CDR3 protein: CASSRTGQGAAGANVLTF
J gene: TRBJ2-1; D gene: .; clone size: .; V gene: TRBV29-1; CDR3 DNA: TGCAGCGCCCCCACTGGGGGGAGCTCCTACAATGAGCAGTTCTTC; CDR3 protein: CSAPTGGSSYNEQFF
J gene: TRBJ1-4; D gene: .; clone size: .; V gene: TRBV30; CDR3 DNA: TGTGCCTGGAGTGTGTCGGACACCAATGAAAAACTGTTTTTT; CDR3 protein: CAWSVSDTNEKLFF
J gene: TRBJ1-1; D gene: .; clone size: .; V gene: TRBV29-1; CDR3 DNA: TGCAGCGTTGAAGATCTACCTGAAGCTTTCTTT; CDR3 protein: CSVEDLPEAFF
J gene: TRBJ2-1; D gene: .; clone size: .; V gene: TRBV27; CDR3 DNA: TGTGCCAGCAGTTTCATTCGGGGTAGCGGATACAATGAGCAGTTCTTC; CDR3 protein: CASSFIRGSGYNEQFF
J gene: TRBJ2-1; D gene: .; clone size: few; V gene: TRBV7-7; CDR3 DNA: TGTGCTAGCAGCTTAGCCCAGGGCGATGAGCAGTTCTTC; CDR3 protein: CASSLAQGDEQFF
J gene: TRBJ2-7; D gene: TRBD1; clone size: .; V gene: TRBV5-4; CDR3 DNA: TGTGCCAGCAGCTTGGGTCCGCAGGGGGTGGGCGAGCAGTACTTC; CDR3 protein: CASSLGPQGVGEQYF
J gene: TRBJ1-3; D gene: .; clone size: .; V gene: TRBV3-1/TRBV3-2; CDR3 DNA: TGTGCCAGCAGCCACCTAACAGGGATCGGAAACACCATATATTTT; CDR3 protein: CASSHLTGIGNTIYF
J gene: TRBJ2-2; D gene: TRBD2; clone size: .; V gene: TRBV7-2; CDR3 DNA: TGTGCCAGCCAGGCCAGCGGGAGGCTGACCGGGGAGCTGTTTTTT; CDR3 protein: CASQASGRLTGELFF
J gene: TRBJ2-1; D gene: TRBD2; clone size: .; V gene: TRBV2; CDR3 DNA: TGTGCCAGCAGTGAATGGGCTAGCGGTATCTACAATGAGCAGTTCTTC; CDR3 protein: CASSEWASGIYNEQFF
J gene: TRBJ1-4; D gene: TRBD1; clone size: .; V gene: TRBV3-1/TRBV3-2; CDR3 DNA: TGTGCCAGCAGCCAAACAGGGGCATCTAATGAAAAACTGTTTTTT; CDR3 protein: CASSQTGASNEKLFF
J gene: TRBJ2-7; D gene: TRBD1; clone size: .; V gene: TRBV19; CDR3 DNA: TGTGCCAGTAGTAAGGGGGCCAGGTTGCCTTCGGGGCCTACCGGTGCGGAGTACTTC; CDR3 protein: CASSKGARLPSGPTGAEYF
J gene: TRBJ1-6; D gene: TRBD1; clone size: once; V gene: TRBV7-2; CDR3 DNA: TGTGCCAGCAGCTACCGACAGGGGCTAGGGTCACCCCTCCACTTT; CDR3 protein: CASSYRQGLGSPLHF
J gene: TRBJ1-4; D gene: TRBD1; clone size: .; V gene: TRBV2; CDR3 DNA: TGTGCCAGCAGTAAAACAGGGGGAACTAATGAAAAACTGTTTTTT; CDR3 protein: CASSKTGGTNEKLFF
J gene: TRBJ2-3; D gene: TRBD2; clone size: .; V gene: TRBV7-9; CDR3 DNA: TGTGCCAGCAGCGCCGGGACTAGCGGGAGATATAGCACAGATACGCAGTATTTT; CDR3 protein: CASSAGTSGRYSTDTQYF
J gene: TRBJ2-1; D gene: TRBD2; clone size: .; V gene: TRBV11-2; CDR3 DNA: TGTGCCAGCAGCTTAGATATAATGGAGGCGGGAGTGTGGTTGCAGTTCTTC; CDR3 protein: CASSLDIMEAGVWLQFF